The clone carrying this T cell receptor (beta chain) has a single count. The data originate from a study of cytomegalovirus exposure and HLA in healthy donors. Method: immunoSEQ multiplex PCR; TCRdb's copy keeps in-frame clones and lacks some. The data contain under 200,000 clones, 91% of them singletons. The CDR3 runs to 15 residues. CDR1 and CDR2 (germline): SGHDT, YYEEEE. V lost 4 bases and J 6 bases, leaving 16 bases between the germline ends. The gene calls are TRBV5-6 and TRBJ2-2; a possible D gene is TRBD2 (6 bases). The material sequenced was PBMCs. The TCR comes from a woman in her late teens or twenties in good health and CMV-seropositive. The CDR3 protein is CASSPRIGEAGELFF. CDR3 coding DNA: TGTGCCAGCAGCCCGCGAATAGGGGAGGCCGGGGAGCTGTTTTTT.